The rows below give T cell receptor beta chains drawn from one sample of a study of cytomegalovirus exposure and HLA in healthy donors. Profiling relied on immunoSEQ multiplex PCR, and the TCRdb table lists in-frame clones only, not all of them. The data show roughly 120,000 clones, around four fifths seen once. The sequencing sample was made of PBMCs. All receptors come from a human donor in good health. CDR3s include the opening cysteine and the closing phenylalanine or tryptophan. A D gene is named only where the DNA matches it firmly. Clone sizes are given selectively: once, few, many, or a class where the clone is expanded.

J gene	clone size	V gene	D gene	CDR3 DNA	CDR3 protein
TRBJ1-2	NA	TRBV15	TRBD1	TGTGCCACCAGCAGGGACAGGTCGCATGGCTACACCTTC	CATSRDRSHGYTF
TRBJ2-7	NA	TRBV4-1	TRBD1	TGCGCCAGCAGCCAAGTGCCGAACTCGATCGGGACAGGGGCCTACGAGCAGTACTTC	CASSQVPNSIGTGAYEQYF
TRBJ1-6	NA	TRBV4-2	NA	TGTGCCAGCAGCCAAGGTGGTTCAGTTCCCCTCCACTTT	CASSQGGSVPLHF
TRBJ1-2	NA	TRBV6-5	NA	TGTGCCAGCAGACGCTCCGACAGATTCTATGGCTACACCTTC	CASRRSDRFYGYTF
TRBJ1-1	NA	TRBV7-6	NA	TGTGCCAGCAGCTTAGCCGGGGGGATGAACACTGAAGCTTTCTTT	CASSLAGGMNTEAFF
TRBJ1-1	NA	TRBV15	NA	TGTGCCACCAGCAGAGATCTAGGGGTTAAAGCTTTCTTT	CATSRDLGVKAFF
TRBJ2-7	NA	TRBV10-1	NA	TGCGCCAGCAGTGCCCAAAGGGGCTACGAGCAGTACTTC	CASSAQRGYEQYF
TRBJ1-6	NA	TRBV6-1	TRBD1	TGTGCCAGCAGTGTTTTAGACAGGGGTGGAGGGAATTCACCCCTCCACTTT	CASSVLDRGGGNSPLHF
TRBJ1-1	NA	TRBV6-6	NA	TGTGCCAGCAGTTACTCGACTCGCACTGAAGCTTTCTTT	CASSYSTRTEAFF
TRBJ1-5	NA	TRBV28	NA	TGTGCCAGCAGTTTATATTTGACAGACCACCCCCAGCATTTT	CASSLYLTDHPQHF
TRBJ1-2	NA	TRBV7-8	TRBD1	TGTGCCAGCAGCTTTAGTTTCGGGACAGGGTCTTCGGATGGCTACACCTTC	CASSFSFGTGSSDGYTF
TRBJ1-2	NA	TRBV19	TRBD1	TGTGCCAGTAGGCCCGGGACAGAGTACAACTATGGCTACACCTTC	CASRPGTEYNYGYTF
TRBJ1-2	NA	TRBV19	NA	TGTGCCAGTAAGACCGGGACAAATACCTATGGCTACACCTTC	CASKTGTNTYGYTF
TRBJ1-1	NA	TRBV5-1	TRBD1	TGCGCCAGCAGCGTGACAGGGGAGAACACTGAAGCTTTCTTT	CASSVTGENTEAFF
TRBJ2-7	NA	TRBV13	TRBD1	TGTGCCAGCAGCAGACAGGGGTACTACGAGCAGTACTTC	CASSRQGYYEQYF
TRBJ2-7	NA	TRBV29-1	TRBD2	TGCAGCGTTGAAGGTTTCGGGGTCCCTGGCGGGGGGTCATACGAGCAGTACTTC	CSVEGFGVPGGGSYEQYF
TRBJ2-1	NA	TRBV7-9	NA	TGTGCCAGCAGCTTAACTAACAACTACAATGAGCAGTTCTTC	CASSLTNNYNEQFF
TRBJ1-1	NA	TRBV5-1	TRBD1	TGCGCCAGCAGCTCACAGGGGGGTTTCACTGAAGCTTTCTTT	CASSSQGGFTEAFF
TRBJ2-3	once	TRBV28	NA	TGTGCCAGCAGTTTCCGGGGGGCAGGCACAGATACGCAGTATTTT	CASSFRGAGTDTQYF
TRBJ1-6	NA	TRBV6-1	NA	TGTGCCAGCAGTGATTTTTCGTCGGGGGGCCGGGGACCCCTCCACTTT	CASSDFSSGGRGPLHF
TRBJ1-1	few	TRBV9	TRBD1	TGTGCCAGCAGCGTAGCCTGGACAGGGACTGAAGCTTTCTTT	CASSVAWTGTEAFF
TRBJ2-1	once	TRBV6-1	TRBD2	TGTGCCAGCAGTGAACCTAGCGGGGGAAGAAATGAGCAGTTCTTC	CASSEPSGGRNEQFF
TRBJ2-7	NA	TRBV5-1	TRBD2	TGCGCCAGCCGGACGGGGCTAGCGGGGACTTACGAGCAGTACTTC	CASRTGLAGTYEQYF
TRBJ2-7	NA	TRBV19	TRBD1	TGTGCCAGTAGTGCCGGGACAGGATTCTACGAGCAGTACTTC	CASSAGTGFYEQYF
TRBJ2-2	NA	TRBV29-1	TRBD1	TGCAGCGTTTCGGGACAGGGGCACACCGGGGAGCTGTTTTTT	CSVSGQGHTGELFF
TRBJ2-1	NA	TRBV7-9	NA	TGTTCCAGCAGCTTAGAGCTCCATGAGCAGTTCTTC	CSSSLELHEQFF